One and the same sample provided the 9 T cell receptor beta chains below, sequenced in a study of shared clonotypes between healthy human individuals. CD45RO-negative, CCR7-positively selected cells formed the naive CD8 fraction, excluding terminally differentiated effector memory CD45RA+ cells. Sequencing was performed with immunoSEQ multiplex PCR; in TCRdb, only in-frame clones are kept and a portion is missing. The sample has fewer than 1 million clones, approximately 97% seen once. Sequenced sample: naive CD8+ T cells sorted from blood. The receptor set was obtained from a man aged 25 to 40 in good health.

The chain carries TRBV11-2 and TRBJ2-1, with 10 bases identical to TRBD1. The germline V gene has CDR1 SGHAT and CDR2 FQNNGV. Germline trimming cut 5 bases from V and 6 bases from J; bases unmatched to any gene: 4. This CDR3 spans 14 amino acids. CDR3 DNA: TGTGCCAGCAGCCGGGACAGGGGAAGCAATGAGCAGTTCTTC. It is translated as CASSRDRGSNEQFF.

This sequence joins TRBV15 and TRBJ2-1, with D uncertain. CDR1 and CDR2 from the germline V gene are LNHNV and YYDKDF (reference sequence). Trimming pared 8 bases from V and 5 bases from J, leaving 13 bases between. This CDR3 contains 13 residues. CDR3 in DNA: TGTGCCACCGCGATGTTGGAGCACAATGAGCAGTTCTTC. It is translated as CATAMLEHNEQFF. Together with reference TRBV15 and TRBJ2-1, the CDR3 gives the full variable domain: DAMVIQNPRYQVTQFGKPVTLSCSQTLNHNVMYWYQQKSSQAPKLLFHYYDKDFNNEADTPDNFQSRRPNTSFCFLDIRSPGLGDTAMYLCATAMLEHNEQFFGPGTRLTVL.

The chain combines TRBV5-6 with TRBJ1-4; D remains ambiguous. V lost 4 bases, J lost 8 bases, and 15 bases lay in between. Germline CDR1 reads SGHDT; CDR2 reads YYEEEE. The CDR3 loop spans 14 amino acids. As DNA, the CDR3 is TGTGCCAGCAGCCCCGCCGGGTCGCCCGAAAAACTGTTTTTT. Encoded protein: CASSPAGSPEKLFF.

This chain's CDR3 is CASSVMAYGYTF. For the CDR3, the DNA is TGTGCCAGCAGTGTAATGGCCTATGGCTACACCTTC. V gene TRBV28 combines with J gene TRBJ1-2; D gene ambiguous. The V and J ends lost 5 bases and 4 bases respectively, with 8 bases between them. Germline V gives CDR1 MDHEN, CDR2 SYDVKM. The CDR3 is 12 amino acids.

CDR3 residues: CASSSPGGEQNYEQYF. The CDR3 DNA reads as TGTGCCAGCAGCTCCCCCGGGGGGGAGCAAAACTACGAGCAGTACTTC. The chain recombines TRBV7-8 with TRBJ2-7, with 8 bases identical to TRBD2. V dropped 4 bases and J dropped 3; count of bases not matched to a gene: 11. Germline CDR1 reads SGHVS; CDR2 reads FQNEAQ. This CDR3 spans 16 amino acids.

The sample holds a few counts of this clone. V gene TRBV4-2 combines with J gene TRBJ1-5; 7 bases line up with TRBD1. This CDR3 is 16 amino acids long. Looked up from germline, CDR1 is LGHNA and CDR2 is YNFKEQ. V gave up 0 bases and J gave up 8 bases; unmatched junction bases: 10. The CDR3 DNA follows: TGTGCCAGCAGCCAAGATGAGGTAGGGGGCCGGGAGCCCCAGCATTTT. Amino acids: CASSQDEVGGREPQHF.

The genes are TRBV9 and TRBJ2-1, with D maybe TRBD1 (6 bases). Germline CDR1 is SGDLS and CDR2 is YYNGEE. The ends were cut back, 2 bases at V and 3 bases at J, with 12 bases in the middle. This CDR3 has 15 residues. The CDR3 nucleotides are TGTGCCAGCAGCGTTGCAGGGGCCTTCTACAATGAGCAGTTCTTC. This gives the protein CASSVAGAFYNEQFF.

The rearrangement uses TRBV4-1 and TRBJ2-1; 15 bases line up with TRBD2. This CDR3 contains 14 residues. The junction had 3 bases not matched to a gene; V was cut back by 8 bases and J by 7 bases. Germline V gene lookup returns CDR1 MGHRA and CDR2 YSYEKL. The DNA of the CDR3 is TGCGCCAGCCGGGGACTAGCGGGAGGAAATGAGCAGTTCTTC. It codes for CASRGLAGGNEQFF.

V usage is TRBV4-1 and J usage is TRBJ2-7, with TRBD2 matching 11 bases. The ends lost 1 base at V and 6 bases at J; junction bases unmatched: 5. The germline V gene has CDR1 MGHRA and CDR2 YSYEKL. The CDR3 is 15 amino acids. Here the CDR3 DNA reads TGCGCCAGCAGCCAAGGAACTAGCGGGAGCTCCGAGCAGTACTTC. Translation: CASSQGTSGSSEQYF.